This TCR beta chain was found in a study of blood T cells in healthy people across ages. This CDR3 has 15 amino acids. Germline assignment: CDR1 MGHRA and CDR2 YSYEKL. With 2 bases clipped from V and 1 base from J, the junction kept 4 bases outside the gene matches. Through a sample-barcoded 5' primer and a J-beta primer mix, a second PCR was run for roughly 6 to 12 cycles. CDR3-containing paired-end reads numbering at least 2.5 million came from each sample. TCRdb re-analysed the 5' RACE reads in MiXCR, keeping a single row per CDR3 protein. The repertoire has about 1.8 million distinct CDR3 sequences, less than 50% of them found once; the top ten carry over 2%. As regards this clonotype: Its specificity is not known.

Findings and caveats of the study: Any changes in expanded clonotypes were possibly confounded, as donor CMV status remained unknown. Older individuals had lower TCR beta diversity per million T cells (the decline was roughly linear).

Russia was home to the donors, healthy Caucasian individuals aged 6 to 90. The sequence came from a woman in her thirties or forties in good health. The rearrangement joins TRBV4-1 to TRBJ2-5; 7 nucleotides line up with TRBD1. Material: blood. CDR3 sequence: CASSQTTGVQETQYF. The CDR3 coding sequence is TGCGCCAGCAGCCAAACTACAGGGGTCCAAGAGACCCAGTACTTC.